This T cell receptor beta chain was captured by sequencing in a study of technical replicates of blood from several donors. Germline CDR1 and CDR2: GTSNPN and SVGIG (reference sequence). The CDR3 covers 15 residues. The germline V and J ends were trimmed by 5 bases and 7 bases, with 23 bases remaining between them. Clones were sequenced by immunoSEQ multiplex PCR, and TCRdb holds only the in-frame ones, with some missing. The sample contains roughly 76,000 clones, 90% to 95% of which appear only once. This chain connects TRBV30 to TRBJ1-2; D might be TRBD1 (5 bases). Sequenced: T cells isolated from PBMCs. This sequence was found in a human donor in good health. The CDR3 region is CAWGRGTPKAAGYTF. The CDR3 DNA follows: TGTGCCTGGGGCCGCGGGACTCCTAAAGCGGCTGGCTACACCTTC.